The clone carrying this T cell receptor beta chain was seen repeatedly, ten times or more. Its antigen is as yet unknown. The data were taken from a study of T cell repertoires in cytomegalovirus infection. Study-wide background: A matching HLA type, together with CMV infection, was signaled by public TCR beta signatures. Study outcomes and limitations: Clonotype analysis showed dominance of the ex vivo response by HLA-C-restricted CMV-specific TCR beta clonotypes.

The CDR3 has 14 residues. The V and J ends lost 5 bases and 1 base respectively, with 12 bases between them. CDR1 is SGHAT, CDR2 FQNNGV, per germline. One entry per CDR3 protein results from TCRdb running MiXCR on the reads. The sample has about 920,000 distinct CDR3 sequences, around 32% seen once. The sequence came from a human donor in good health (CMV status not recorded). Some clones in this sample may be carry-over from other donors' samples. The material was cultured CD8+ T cells from PBMCs, obtained from culture after CMV antigen stimulation. The rearrangement uses TRBV11-2 and TRBJ2-7, with D perhaps TRBD1 (6 bases). The CDR3 DNA reads TGTGCCAGCAGCCCTTCCGGGACATCCTACGAGCAGTACTTC. Its protein is CASSPSGTSYEQYF.